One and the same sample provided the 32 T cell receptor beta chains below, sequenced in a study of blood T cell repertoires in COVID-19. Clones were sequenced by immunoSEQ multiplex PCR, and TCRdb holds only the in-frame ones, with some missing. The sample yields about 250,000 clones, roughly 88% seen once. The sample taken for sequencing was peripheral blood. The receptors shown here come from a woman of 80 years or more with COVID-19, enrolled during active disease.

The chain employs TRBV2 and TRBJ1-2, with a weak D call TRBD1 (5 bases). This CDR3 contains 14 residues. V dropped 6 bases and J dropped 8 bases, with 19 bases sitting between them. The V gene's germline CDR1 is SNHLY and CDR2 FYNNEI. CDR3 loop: CASSPWGRSGGYTF. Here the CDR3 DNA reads TGTGCCAGCAGCCCCTGGGGCAGATCTGGCGGCTACACCTTC.

DNA of the CDR3: TGTGCCTGGAGTGTACGGAGCGGGGGGGCTACTTCGAGGAGCACAGATACGCAGTATTTT. Its protein is CAWSVRSGGATSRSTDTQYF. The chain uses TRBV30 and TRBJ2-3, with 10 bases fitting TRBD2. V lost 0 bases, J lost 0 bases, and 15 bases stayed unmatched. The CDR3 covers 20 residues. CDR1 is GTSNPN and CDR2 is SVGIG in the germline V gene (reference sequence).

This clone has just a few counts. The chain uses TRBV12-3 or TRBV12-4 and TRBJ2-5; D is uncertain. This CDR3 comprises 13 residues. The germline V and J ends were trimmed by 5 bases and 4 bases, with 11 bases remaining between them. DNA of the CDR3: TGTGCCAGCAGTCCCCTAACGGGAGAGACCCAGTACTTC. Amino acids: CASSPLTGETQYF.

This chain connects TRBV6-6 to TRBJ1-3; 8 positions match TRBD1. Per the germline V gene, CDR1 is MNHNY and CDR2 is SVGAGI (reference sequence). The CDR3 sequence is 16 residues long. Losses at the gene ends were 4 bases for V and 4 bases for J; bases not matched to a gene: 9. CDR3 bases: TGTGCCAGCAGTTCTAATCCTAGACAGGGGGGAAACACCATATATTTT. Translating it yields CASSSNPRQGGNTIYF.

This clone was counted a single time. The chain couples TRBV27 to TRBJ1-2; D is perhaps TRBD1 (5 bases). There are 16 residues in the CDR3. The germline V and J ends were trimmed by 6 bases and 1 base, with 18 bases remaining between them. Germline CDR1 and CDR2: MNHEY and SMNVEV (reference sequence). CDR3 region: CASRDTLGENNYGYTF. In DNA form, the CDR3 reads TGTGCCAGCAGAGACACATTAGGGGAAAATAACTATGGCTACACCTTC.

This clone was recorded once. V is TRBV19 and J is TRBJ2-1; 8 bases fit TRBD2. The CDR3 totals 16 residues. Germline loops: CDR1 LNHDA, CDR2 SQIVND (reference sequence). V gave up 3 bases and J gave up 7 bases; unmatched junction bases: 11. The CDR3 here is CASSMGTRGTWNEQFF. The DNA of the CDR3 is TGTGCCAGTAGTATGGGGACTAGGGGCACTTGGAATGAGCAGTTCTTC.

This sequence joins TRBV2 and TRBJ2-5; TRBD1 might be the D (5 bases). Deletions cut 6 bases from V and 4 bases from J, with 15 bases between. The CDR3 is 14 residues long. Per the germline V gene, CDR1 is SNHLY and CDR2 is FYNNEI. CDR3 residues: CASRVDIRGETQYF. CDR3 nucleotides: TGTGCCAGCAGGGTGGACATTCGTGGAGAGACCCAGTACTTC.

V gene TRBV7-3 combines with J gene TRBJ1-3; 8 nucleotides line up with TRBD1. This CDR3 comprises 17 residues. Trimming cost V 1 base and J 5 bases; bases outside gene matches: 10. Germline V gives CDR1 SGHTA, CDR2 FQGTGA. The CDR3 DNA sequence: TGTGCCAGCAGCTTAAATTCCGGACAGGGAGGACGAAACACCATATATTTT. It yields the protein CASSLNSGQGGRNTIYF.

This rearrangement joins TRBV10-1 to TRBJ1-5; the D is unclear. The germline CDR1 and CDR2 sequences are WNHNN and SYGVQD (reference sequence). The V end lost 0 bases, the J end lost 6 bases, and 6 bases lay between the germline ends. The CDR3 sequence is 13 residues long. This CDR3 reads CASSESGGQPQHF. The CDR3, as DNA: TGCGCCAGCAGTGAGTCTGGAGGTCAGCCCCAGCATTTT.

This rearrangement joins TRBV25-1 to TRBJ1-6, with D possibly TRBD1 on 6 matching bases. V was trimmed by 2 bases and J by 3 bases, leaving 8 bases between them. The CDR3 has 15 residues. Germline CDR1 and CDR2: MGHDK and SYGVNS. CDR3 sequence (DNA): TGTGCCAGCAGTGAAACGACAGGCTATAATTCACCCCTCCACTTT. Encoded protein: CASSETTGYNSPLHF. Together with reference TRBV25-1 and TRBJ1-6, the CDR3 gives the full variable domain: EADIYQTPRYLVIGTGKKITLECSQTMGHDKMYWYQQDPGMELHLIHYSYGVNSTEKGDLSSESTVSRIRTEHFPLTLESARPSHTSQYLCASSETTGYNSPLHFGNGTRLTVT.

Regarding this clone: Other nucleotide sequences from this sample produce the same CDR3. The CDR3 region is CASSLGQDNEQFF. CDR3 coding DNA: TGCGCCAGCAGCTTGGGTCAGGACAATGAGCAGTTCTTC. The J gene is TRBJ2-1, the V gene TRBV5-1; D not certain. The germline V and J ends were trimmed by 0 bases and 5 bases, with 6 bases remaining between them. CDR3 length: 13 amino acids. Germline assignment: CDR1 SGHRS and CDR2 YFSETQ. The whole variable domain, remainder taken from reference TRBV5-1 and TRBJ2-1, is KAGVTQTPRYLIKTRGQQVTLSCSPISGHRSVSWYQQTPGQGLQFLFEYFSETQRNKGNFPGRFSGRQFSNSRSEMNVSTLELGDSALYLCASSLGQDNEQFFGPGTRLTVL.

The CDR3 DNA follows: TGCGCCAGCAGAGAGCCGGGACAGTACACAGATACGCAGTATTTT. It encodes CASREPGQYTDTQYF. The chain uses TRBV5-1 and TRBJ2-3; 7 bases are shared with TRBD1. Germline trimming cut 5 bases from V and 2 bases from J; bases unmatched to any gene: 8. The length of the CDR3 is 15 residues. Germline V gene data show CDR1 as SGHRS and CDR2 as YFSETQ.

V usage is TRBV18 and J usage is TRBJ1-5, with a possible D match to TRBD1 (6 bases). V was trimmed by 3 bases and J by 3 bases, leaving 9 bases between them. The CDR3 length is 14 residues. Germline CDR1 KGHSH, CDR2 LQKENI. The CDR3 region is CASSPTGYNQPQHF. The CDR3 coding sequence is TGTGCCAGCTCACCTACAGGGTACAATCAGCCCCAGCATTTT.

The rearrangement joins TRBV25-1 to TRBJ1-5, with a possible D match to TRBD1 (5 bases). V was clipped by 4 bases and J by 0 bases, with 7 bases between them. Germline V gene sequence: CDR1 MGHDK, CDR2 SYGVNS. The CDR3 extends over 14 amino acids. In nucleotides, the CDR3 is TGTGCCAGCAGTGGACAGCATAGCAATCAGCCCCAGCATTTT. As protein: CASSGQHSNQPQHF.

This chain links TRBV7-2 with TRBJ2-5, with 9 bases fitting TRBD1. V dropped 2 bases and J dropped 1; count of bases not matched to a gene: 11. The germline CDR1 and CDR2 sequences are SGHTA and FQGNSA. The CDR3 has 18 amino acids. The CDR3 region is CASSLLGTGIGGQETQYF. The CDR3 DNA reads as TGTGCCAGCAGCTTACTAGGGACAGGGATTGGGGGCCAAGAGACCCAGTACTTC. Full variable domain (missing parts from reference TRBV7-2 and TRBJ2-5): GAGVSQSPSNKVTEKGKDVELRCDPISGHTALYWYRQSLGQGLEFLIYFQGNSAPDKSGLPSDRFSAERTGGSVSTLTIQRTQQEDSAVYLCASSLLGTGIGGQETQYFGPGTRLLVL.

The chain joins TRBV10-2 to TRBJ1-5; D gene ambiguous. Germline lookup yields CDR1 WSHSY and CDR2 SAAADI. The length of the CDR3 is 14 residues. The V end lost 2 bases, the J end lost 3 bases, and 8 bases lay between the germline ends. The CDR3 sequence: CASSERRFNQPQHF. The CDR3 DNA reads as TGCGCCAGCAGTGAGCGTCGGTTCAATCAGCCCCAGCATTTT.

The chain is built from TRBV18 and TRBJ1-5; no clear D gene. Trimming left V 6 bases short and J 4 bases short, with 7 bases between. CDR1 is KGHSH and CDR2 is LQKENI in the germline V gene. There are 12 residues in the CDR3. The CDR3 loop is CASSAENQPQHF. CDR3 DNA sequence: TGTGCCAGCTCCGCGGAGAATCAGCCCCAGCATTTT.

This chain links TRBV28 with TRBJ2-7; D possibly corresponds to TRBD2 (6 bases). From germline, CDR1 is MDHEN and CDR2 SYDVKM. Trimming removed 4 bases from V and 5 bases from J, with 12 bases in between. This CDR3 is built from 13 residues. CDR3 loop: CASSSPGRNEQYV. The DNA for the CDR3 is TGTGCCAGCAGTTCGCCAGGGAGGAACGAGCAGTACGTC.

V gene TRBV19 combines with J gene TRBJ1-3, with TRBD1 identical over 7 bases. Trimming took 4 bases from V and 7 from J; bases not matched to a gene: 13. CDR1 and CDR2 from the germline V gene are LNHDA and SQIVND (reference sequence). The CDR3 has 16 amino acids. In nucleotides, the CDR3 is TGTGCCAGTAGTACGGGCCTCGACAGGGATGGGAACACCATATATTTT. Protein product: CASSTGLDRDGNTIYF. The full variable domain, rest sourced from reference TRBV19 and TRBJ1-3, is DGGITQSPKYLFRKEGQNVTLSCEQNLNHDAMYWYRQDPGQGLRLIYYSQIVNDFQKGDIAEGYSVSREKKESFPLTVTSAQKNPTAFYLCASSTGLDRDGNTIYFGEGSWLTVV.

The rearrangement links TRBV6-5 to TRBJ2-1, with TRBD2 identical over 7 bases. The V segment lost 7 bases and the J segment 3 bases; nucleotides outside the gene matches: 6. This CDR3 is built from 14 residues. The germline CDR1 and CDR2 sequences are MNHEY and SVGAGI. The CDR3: CASTLWEGYNEQFF. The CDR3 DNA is TGTGCCAGCACCCTATGGGAGGGCTACAATGAGCAGTTCTTC.

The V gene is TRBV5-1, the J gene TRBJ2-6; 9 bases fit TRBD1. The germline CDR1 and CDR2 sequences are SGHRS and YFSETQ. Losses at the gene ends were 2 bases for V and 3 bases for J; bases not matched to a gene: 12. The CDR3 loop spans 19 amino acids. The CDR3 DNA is TGCGCCAGCAGCTTTAAAACCCGAACAGGGGGCGATGGGGCCAACGTCCTGACTTTC. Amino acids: CASSFKTRTGGDGANVLTF. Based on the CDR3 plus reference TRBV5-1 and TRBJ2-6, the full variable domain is KAGVTQTPRYLIKTRGQQVTLSCSPISGHRSVSWYQQTPGQGLQFLFEYFSETQRNKGNFPGRFSGRQFSNSRSEMNVSTLELGDSALYLCASSFKTRTGGDGANVLTFGAGSRLTVL.

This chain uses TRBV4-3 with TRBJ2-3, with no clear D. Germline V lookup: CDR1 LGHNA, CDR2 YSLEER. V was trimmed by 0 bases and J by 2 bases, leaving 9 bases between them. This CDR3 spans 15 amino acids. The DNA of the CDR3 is TGCGCCAGCAGCCAAGATGACTCACACACAGATACGCAGTATTTT. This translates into CASSQDDSHTDTQYF.

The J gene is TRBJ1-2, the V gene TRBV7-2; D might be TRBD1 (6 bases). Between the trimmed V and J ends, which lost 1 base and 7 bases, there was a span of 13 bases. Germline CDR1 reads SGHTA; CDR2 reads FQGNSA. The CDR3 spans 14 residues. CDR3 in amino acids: CASSLVRDTGGYTF. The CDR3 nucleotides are TGTGCCAGCAGCTTAGTCCGGGACACCGGTGGCTACACCTTC. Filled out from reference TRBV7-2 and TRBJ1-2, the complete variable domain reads GAGVSQSPSNKVTEKGKDVELRCDPISGHTALYWYRQSLGQGLEFLIYFQGNSAPDKSGLPSDRFSAERTGGSVSTLTIQRTQQEDSAVYLCASSLVRDTGGYTFGSGTRLTVV.

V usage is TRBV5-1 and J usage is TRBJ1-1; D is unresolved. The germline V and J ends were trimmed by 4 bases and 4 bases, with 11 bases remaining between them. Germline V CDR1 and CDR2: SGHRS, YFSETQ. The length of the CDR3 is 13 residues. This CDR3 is CASSEDSFTEAFF. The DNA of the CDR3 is TGCGCCAGCAGCGAGGACTCTTTCACTGAAGCTTTCTTT.

The CDR3 sequence: CASSSDRAGYEQYF. The DNA of the CDR3 is TGCGCCAGCAGTTCGGACAGGGCAGGCTACGAGCAGTACTTC. The J gene is TRBJ2-7, the V gene TRBV10-1; 8 bases agree with TRBD1. This CDR3 contains 14 residues. V lost 5 bases and J lost 3; bases outside the gene matches: 6. Germline CDR1 WNHNN, CDR2 SYGVQD (reference sequence).

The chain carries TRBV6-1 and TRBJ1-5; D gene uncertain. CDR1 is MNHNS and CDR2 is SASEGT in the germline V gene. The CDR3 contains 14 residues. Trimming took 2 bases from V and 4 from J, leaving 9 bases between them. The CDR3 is CASSEKTGNQPQHF. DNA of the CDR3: TGTGCCAGCAGTGAAAAGACGGGGAATCAGCCCCAGCATTTT.

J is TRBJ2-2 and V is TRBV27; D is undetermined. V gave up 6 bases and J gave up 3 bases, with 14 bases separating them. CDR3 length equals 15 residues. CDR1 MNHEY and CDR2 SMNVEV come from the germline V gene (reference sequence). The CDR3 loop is CASRTQISHTGELFF. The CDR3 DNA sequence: TGTGCCAGCAGAACTCAAATCTCTCACACCGGGGAGCTGTTTTTT.

The CDR3 coding sequence is TGTGCCAGCAGCTTAAGCAGGGGTCGGTCCTACGAGCAGTACTTC. This encodes CASSLSRGRSYEQYF. This chain uses TRBV7-2 with TRBJ2-7; D might be TRBD1 (6 bases). The CDR3 length is 15 residues. Trimming took 2 bases from V and 1 from J, leaving 12 bases between them. CDR1 and CDR2 from the germline V gene are SGHTA and FQGNSA.

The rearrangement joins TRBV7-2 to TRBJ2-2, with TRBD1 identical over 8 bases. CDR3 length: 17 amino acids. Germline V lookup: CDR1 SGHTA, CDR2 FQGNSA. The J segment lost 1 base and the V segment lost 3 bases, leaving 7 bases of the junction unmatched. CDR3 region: CASSFRQGALNTGELFF. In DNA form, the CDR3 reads TGTGCCAGCAGCTTTAGGCAGGGGGCGTTGAACACCGGGGAGCTGTTTTTT.

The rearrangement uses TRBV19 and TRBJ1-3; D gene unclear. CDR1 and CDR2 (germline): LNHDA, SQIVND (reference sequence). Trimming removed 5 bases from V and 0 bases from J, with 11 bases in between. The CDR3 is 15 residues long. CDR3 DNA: TGTGCCAGTAGTTCCCACAGAATCTCTGGAAACACCATATATTTT. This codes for CASSSHRISGNTIYF.

The CDR3 loop is CSVNRGRDTEAFF. The CDR3 DNA follows: TGCAGCGTTAACAGGGGGCGCGACACTGAAGCTTTCTTT. This chain joins TRBV29-1 and TRBJ1-1; 9 bases are shared with TRBD1. This CDR3 region has 13 residues. Germline V lookup: CDR1 SQVTM, CDR2 ANQGSEA. V was clipped by 5 bases and J by 3 bases; unmatched bases: 4.

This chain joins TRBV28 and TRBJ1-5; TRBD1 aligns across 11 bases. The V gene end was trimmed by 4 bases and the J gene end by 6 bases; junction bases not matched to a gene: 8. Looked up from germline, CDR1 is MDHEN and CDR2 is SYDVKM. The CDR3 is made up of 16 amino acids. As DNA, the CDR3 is TGTGCCAGCAGTTCGCCGGGGACAGGGGGGGTTCAGCCCCAGCATTTT. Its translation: CASSSPGTGGVQPQHF.